Listed below are T cell receptor beta chains from one sample, sequenced in a study of neoadjuvant anti-PD-1 for oral cavity cancer. Generated by immunoSEQ multiplex PCR, the TCRdb table keeps only in-frame clones and is missing some. The data hold 9,500 to 12,000 clones, with around three fifths observed a single time. The input for sequencing was tumor tissue, taken after nivolumab (anti-PD-1) treatment. These receptors were taken from a person aged 35-79 years with oral cavity squamous cell carcinoma. CDR3s include the opening cysteine and the closing phenylalanine or tryptophan. Fields, in order: J gene, V gene, clone size, D gene, CDR3 length, CDR3 protein, CDR3 DNA. The D gene is left open where the match is weak. Only part of the rows carry a size: once, few, many, or a class if the clone is expanded.

j_call: TRBJ2-7
v_call: TRBV10-2
clone_size: NA
d_call: NA
cdr3_length: 15
cdr3_aa: CASSELQGTTGEQYF
cdr3_nt: TGCGCCAGCAGTGAGCTCCAAGGGACCACGGGTGAGCAGTACTTC

j_call: TRBJ2-2
v_call: TRBV6-5
clone_size: NA
d_call: TRBD2
cdr3_length: 15
cdr3_aa: CASRLAGVGTGELFF
cdr3_nt: TGTGCCAGCAGATTAGCGGGAGTGGGTACCGGGGAGCTGTTTTTT

j_call: TRBJ2-7
v_call: TRBV5-6
clone_size: NA
d_call: TRBD1
cdr3_length: 16
cdr3_aa: CASSFGTGTGYDEQYF
cdr3_nt: TGTGCCAGCAGCTTTGGAACCGGGACAGGGTATGACGAGCAGTACTTC

j_call: TRBJ2-1
v_call: TRBV27
clone_size: NA
d_call: NA
cdr3_length: 13
cdr3_aa: CASSFYSSDEQFF
cdr3_nt: TGTGCCAGCAGTTTCTACTCTAGCGATGAGCAGTTCTTC

j_call: TRBJ2-7
v_call: TRBV5-8
clone_size: NA
d_call: TRBD2
cdr3_length: 16
cdr3_aa: CASSFGLAGGSYEQYF
cdr3_nt: TGTGCCAGCAGCTTCGGACTAGCGGGAGGGTCCTACGAGCAGTACTTC

j_call: TRBJ2-6
v_call: TRBV6-5
clone_size: NA
d_call: NA
cdr3_length: 15
cdr3_aa: CASSYGGAGANVLTF
cdr3_nt: TGTGCCAGCAGTTACGGAGGGGCCGGGGCCAACGTCCTGACTTTC

j_call: TRBJ2-1
v_call: TRBV5-1
clone_size: NA
d_call: TRBD2
cdr3_length: 17
cdr3_aa: CASSPRTSGGVYNEQFF
cdr3_nt: TGCGCCAGCAGCCCAAGGACTAGCGGGGGGGTTTACAATGAGCAGTTCTTC

j_call: TRBJ2-5
v_call: TRBV7-7
clone_size: few
d_call: TRBD1
cdr3_length: 15
cdr3_aa: CASSLEGQGVETQYF
cdr3_nt: TGTGCCAGCAGCTTAGAGGGACAGGGGGTTGAGACCCAGTACTTC

j_call: TRBJ2-5
v_call: TRBV6-6
clone_size: NA
d_call: TRBD1
cdr3_length: 12
cdr3_aa: CASADRVETQYF
cdr3_nt: TGTGCCAGCGCCGACAGGGTAGAGACCCAGTACTTC

j_call: TRBJ2-2
v_call: TRBV6-5
clone_size: NA
d_call: TRBD1
cdr3_length: 14
cdr3_aa: CASRGQGDTGELFF
cdr3_nt: TGTGCCAGCAGGGGACAGGGGGACACCGGGGAGCTGTTTTTT

j_call: TRBJ1-6
v_call: TRBV13
clone_size: few
d_call: NA
cdr3_length: 12
cdr3_aa: CASSLPLSPLHF
cdr3_nt: TGTGCCAGCAGCCTCCCCCTTTCACCCCTCCACTTT

j_call: TRBJ2-7
v_call: TRBV5-8
clone_size: NA
d_call: NA
cdr3_length: 12
cdr3_aa: CASSLAPAKQYF
cdr3_nt: TGTGCCAGCAGCTTGGCTCCCGCGAAGCAGTACTTC

j_call: TRBJ2-3
v_call: TRBV6-6
clone_size: NA
d_call: NA
cdr3_length: 11
cdr3_aa: CASNWGDTQYF
cdr3_nt: TGTGCCAGCAATTGGGGAGATACGCAGTATTTT

j_call: TRBJ2-5
v_call: TRBV15
clone_size: NA
d_call: NA
cdr3_length: 13
cdr3_aa: CATSWGSQETQYF
cdr3_nt: TGTGCCACCAGCTGGGGAAGCCAAGAGACCCAGTACTTC

j_call: TRBJ2-1
v_call: TRBV9
clone_size: NA
d_call: TRBD2
cdr3_length: 15
cdr3_aa: CARSVGGRGGDEQFF
cdr3_nt: TGTGCCCGCAGCGTAGGCGGGAGGGGGGGGGATGAGCAGTTCTTC

j_call: TRBJ2-5
v_call: TRBV5-1
clone_size: NA
d_call: TRBD1
cdr3_length: 14
cdr3_aa: CASTSWTGKETQYF
cdr3_nt: TGCGCCAGCACCTCCTGGACAGGCAAAGAGACCCAGTACTTC

j_call: TRBJ1-3
v_call: TRBV6-5
clone_size: NA
d_call: TRBD1
cdr3_length: 15
cdr3_aa: CASSSGGLVGNTIYF
cdr3_nt: TGTGCCAGCAGTTCAGGGGGCCTAGTTGGAAACACCATATATTTT

j_call: TRBJ1-1
v_call: TRBV7-9
clone_size: NA
d_call: TRBD1
cdr3_length: 15
cdr3_aa: CASSPQTGMNTEAFF
cdr3_nt: TGTGCCAGCAGCCCCCAGACAGGGATGAACACTGAAGCTTTCTTT

j_call: TRBJ2-3
v_call: TRBV4-1
clone_size: few
d_call: TRBD2
cdr3_length: 19
cdr3_aa: CASSQVASGGEIEADTQYF
cdr3_nt: TGCGCCAGCAGCCAAGTTGCTAGCGGGGGCGAAATTGAGGCAGATACGCAGTATTTT

j_call: TRBJ2-1
v_call: TRBV7-2
clone_size: NA
d_call: NA
cdr3_length: 16
cdr3_aa: CASSLSRARPYNEQFF
cdr3_nt: TGTGCCAGCAGCTTATCACGGGCGAGACCCTACAATGAGCAGTTCTTC